A single sample is the source of the 21 T cell receptor beta chains below, sequenced in a study of identical twins. TCRdb itself ran the 5' RACE reads through MiXCR, one entry per CDR3 protein. The sample lists some 630,000 distinct CDR3 sequences, roughly 6.6% occurring once. The data also belong to a second study, concerning yellow fever vaccine responses in identical twins.

Sequencing was carried out using PBMCs. The receptors here all came from a woman aged 18-29 years in good health.

This clonotype was detected a few times. The chain links TRBV20-1 to TRBJ2-1; TRBD2 agrees at 9 bases. The CDR3 runs to 14 residues. J lost 5 bases, V lost 6 bases, and 8 bases had no gene match. CDR1 is DFQATT and CDR2 is SNEGSKA in the germline V gene (reference sequence). CDR3 amino acids: CSAPAGGLHNEQFF. CDR3 in DNA: TGCAGTGCACCAGCGGGGGGCTTACACAATGAGCAGTTCTTC.

In this sample, this clonotype turned up a few times. V and J are TRBV10-3 and TRBJ2-5, with TRBD1 as a possible D gene (5 bases). The germline V and J ends were trimmed by 11 bases and 6 bases, with 22 bases remaining between them. In germline, CDR1 is ENHRY, CDR2 SYGVKD. This CDR3 has 14 amino acids. The CDR3 is CAVSTPPGNKTQYF. The CDR3, as DNA: TGTGCCGTCTCAACTCCACCAGGGAATAAGACCCAGTACTTC.

V is TRBV13 and J is TRBJ2-1, with D possibly being TRBD2 (6 bases). CDR1 and CDR2 (germline): PRHDT, FYEKMQ (reference sequence). The germline V and J ends were trimmed by 5 bases and 6 bases, with 8 bases remaining between them. The CDR3 contains 12 residues. CDR3 DNA sequence: TGTGCCAGCAGCCGACTAGTCAATGAGCAGTTCTTC. Amino acid sequence: CASSRLVNEQFF.

This clonotype was found many times. This chain connects TRBV12-3 or TRBV12-4 to TRBJ1-2; 8 nucleotides line up with TRBD1. CDR3 length: 15 residues. The V and J ends lost 3 bases and 4 bases, in that order; junction bases with no gene match: 7. The DNA for the CDR3 is TGTGCCAGCAGTTTCGGGACAGGCCGTGGCTATGGCTACACCTTC. Translating gives CASSFGTGRGYGYTF.

The chain joins TRBV21-1 to TRBJ2-5; TRBD1, the D gene given by the table, was not confirmed from the DNA. TRBV21-1 corresponds to a pseudogene. The CDR3 contains 17 residues. CDR3 DNA sequence: TGTGCCAGCAGCAAAAAGGGTTTGAGACAGGACAAAGAGACCCAGTACTTC. Its protein is CASSKKGLRQDKETQYF.

This clonotype has at least ten counts. CDR3 nucleotide sequence: TGTGCCAGCAGCCAAAGGGGCAGGGTTGTGAATTCACCCCTCCACTTT. It yields the protein CASSQRGRVVNSPLHF. The chain couples TRBV4-2 to TRBJ1-6, with TRBD1 as a possible D gene (5 bases). The CDR3 covers 16 residues. Deletions cut 2 bases from V and 7 bases from J, with 15 bases between. Per the germline V gene, CDR1 is LGHNA and CDR2 is YNFKEQ.

This chain uses TRBV20-1 with TRBJ2-4, with 7 bases aligning to TRBD2. This CDR3 spans 13 amino acids. Germline CDR1 DFQATT, CDR2 SNEGSKA (reference sequence). Trimming cost V 3 bases and J 8 bases; bases outside gene matches: 7. In DNA form, the CDR3 reads TGCAGTGCTAGGCGGCGGGAGAAATACATTCAGTACTTC. This sequence encodes CSARRREKYIQYF.

This rearrangement joins TRBV15 to TRBJ2-1; 8 bases align to TRBD2. This CDR3 has 17 residues. Germline-derived CDR1 and CDR2 are LNHNV and YYDKDF (reference sequence). With V trimmed by 0 bases and J by 5 bases, 9 bases remained unmatched. The CDR3 coding sequence is TGTGCCACCAGCAGAGACTCTGGACTAGCAAACGACAATGAGCAGTTCTTC. Residues: CATSRDSGLANDNEQFF.

This clonotype was recorded many times. The chain combines TRBV5-5 with TRBJ1-5, with no clear D. Trimming took 1 base from V and 5 from J, leaving 13 bases between them. The CDR3 is 15 residues long. Germline-derived CDR1 and CDR2 are SGHKS and YYEKEE (reference sequence). The CDR3: CASSLPLRIHQPQHF. As DNA, the CDR3 is TGTGCCAGCAGCTTGCCCTTGCGAATTCATCAGCCCCAGCATTTT.

This chain connects TRBV10-3 to TRBJ1-6; D is perhaps TRBD1 (5 bases). CDR3 length: 14 residues. Trimming shortened V by 5 bases and J by 9 bases, and 14 bases separated the two germline ends. Germline values: CDR1 ENHRY, CDR2 SYGVKD. CDR3 residues: CAISPGTDGSPLHF. CDR3 DNA: TGTGCCATCAGTCCAGGGACGGACGGTTCACCCCTCCACTTT.

This clonotype was recorded many times. The chain joins TRBV12-3 or TRBV12-4 to TRBJ2-7; 8 bases agree with TRBD1. The CDR3 sequence is 14 residues long. Trimming cost V 6 bases and J 1 base; bases outside gene matches: 5. CDR3 sequence: CASRGTGGSYEQYF. CDR3 nucleotides: TGTGCCAGCAGAGGGACAGGAGGTTCCTACGAGCAGTACTTC.

At least ten counts were recorded for this clonotype. J is TRBJ2-2 and V is TRBV9; a possible D gene is TRBD1 (6 bases). The CDR3 length is 14 residues. With 4 bases removed from V and 4 bases from J, the gap between germline ends came to 11 bases. Germline V lookup: CDR1 SGDLS, CDR2 YYNGEE. CDR3 nucleotides: TGTGCCAGCAGCAAAGTGGGGGCCACCGGGGAGCTGTTTTTT. It translates to CASSKVGATGELFF.

This chain connects TRBV7-2 to TRBJ1-1; D is unresolved. CDR3 length: 15 amino acids. Per the germline V gene, CDR1 is SGHTA and CDR2 is FQGNSA. V was cut by 0 bases and J by 0 bases, with 8 bases left in between. In nucleotides, the CDR3 is TGTGCCAGCAGCTTAGCGGGTGCGGTGAACACTGAAGCTTTCTTT. Translated, it gives CASSLAGAVNTEAFF.

In its sample, this clonotype was seen many times. The J gene is TRBJ2-2, the V gene TRBV6-2 or TRBV6-3, with 9 positions matching TRBD2. V was clipped by 4 bases and J by 5 bases; unmatched bases: 11. Germline V gene data show CDR1 as MNHEY and CDR2 as SVGEGT. This CDR3 is 17 amino acids long. CDR3 sequence (DNA): TGTGCCAGCAGTTCCTGGTTAGCGGGAGTTTTGACCGGGGAGCTGTTTTTT. It specifies CASSSWLAGVLTGELFF.

This clonotype turned up a few times. This chain joins TRBV29-1 and TRBJ2-3; 11 bases agree with TRBD2. CDR3 length: 15 residues. V dropped 1 base and J dropped 1; count of bases not matched to a gene: 1. CDR1 SQVTM and CDR2 ANQGSEA come from the germline V gene. The CDR3 loop reads CSVEGGLAGTDTQYF. The CDR3 DNA follows: TGCAGCGTTGAAGGGGGACTAGCGGGCACAGATACGCAGTATTTT.

This clonotype was detected only a few times. This chain uses TRBV4-2 with TRBJ2-1; 15 bases agree with TRBD2. Germline trimming cut 1 base from V and 9 bases from J; bases unmatched to any gene: 4. Germline CDR1 and CDR2: LGHNA and YNFKEQ. The CDR3 is 16 amino acids. The CDR3 loop is CASSQGTSGGAGEQFF. DNA for the CDR3: TGTGCCAGCAGCCAAGGGACTAGCGGGGGGGCTGGTGAGCAGTTCTTC.

This clonotype came up a few times. One end of the junction varies from germline; a read error may be responsible. CDR3 sequence: CASSLAQDRKRHF. CDR3 nucleotide sequence: TGTGCCAGCAGTTTGGCCCAGGACAGGAAGAGGCACTTC. The V and J genes are TRBV28 and TRBJ2-7, with 7 bases matching TRBD1. Looked up from germline, CDR1 is MDHEN and CDR2 is SYDVKM. The CDR3 has 13 residues.

This clonotype was observed a handful of times. The chain joins TRBV12-3 or TRBV12-4 to TRBJ2-1; tentative D call: TRBD2 (6 bases). This CDR3 comprises 17 residues. V dropped 7 bases and J dropped 2 bases, with 21 bases sitting between them. CDR3 sequence reads: CASTSLEGGSAYNEQFF. The DNA of the CDR3 is TGTGCCAGCACCTCATTGGAGGGCGGGTCAGCCTACAATGAGCAGTTCTTC.

This clonotype was counted at least ten times. The rearrangement joins TRBV5-1 to TRBJ2-1; 12 bases line up with TRBD2. CDR3 length: 16 residues. Germline V CDR1 and CDR2: SGHRS, YFSETQ. V lost 0 bases, J lost 10 bases, and 8 bases stayed unmatched. CDR3 in DNA: TGCGCCAGCAGCTTGGCGACTAGCGGGAGAGGTAGGGAGCAGTTCTTC. Encoded protein: CASSLATSGRGREQFF.

This chain joins TRBV20-1 and TRBJ2-3; TRBD2 agrees at 11 bases. This CDR3 spans 18 amino acids. The junction had 13 bases not matched to a gene; V was cut back by 0 bases and J by 5 bases. Germline values: CDR1 DFQATT, CDR2 SNEGSKA (reference sequence). CDR3 amino acids: CSARDRLASGRTLDTQYF. The DNA of the CDR3 is TGCAGTGCTAGAGATCGGCTGGCTAGCGGGAGGACCCTAGATACGCAGTATTTT.

The chain links TRBV18 to TRBJ2-3, with 9 bases matching TRBD2. The CDR3 consists of 18 residues. Germline assignment: CDR1 KGHSH and CDR2 LQKENI. The V gene end was trimmed by 2 bases and the J gene end by 6 bases; junction bases not matched to a gene: 15. The CDR3 bases are TGTGCCAGCTCACCAGTCGACAAGCTAGCGGGGTTTGTGGATACGCAGTATTTT. Amino acid sequence: CASSPVDKLAGFVDTQYF.